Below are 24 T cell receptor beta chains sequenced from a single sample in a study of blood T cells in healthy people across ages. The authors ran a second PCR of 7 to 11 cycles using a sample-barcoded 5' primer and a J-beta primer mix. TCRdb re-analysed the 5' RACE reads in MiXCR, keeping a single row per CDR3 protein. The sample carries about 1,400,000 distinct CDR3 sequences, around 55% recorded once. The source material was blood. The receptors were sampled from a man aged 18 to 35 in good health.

In DNA form, the CDR3 reads TGTGCCAGCAGCTTAGTTCGGCTAGCGGGGGGGCTAACAGATACGCAGTATTTT. As protein: CASSLVRLAGGLTDTQYF. The chain uses TRBV7-8 and TRBJ2-3; 12 bases line up with TRBD2. This CDR3 is built from 18 residues. J lost 3 bases, V lost 1 base, and 8 bases had no gene match. Germline V gene data show CDR1 as SGHVS and CDR2 as FQNEAQ.

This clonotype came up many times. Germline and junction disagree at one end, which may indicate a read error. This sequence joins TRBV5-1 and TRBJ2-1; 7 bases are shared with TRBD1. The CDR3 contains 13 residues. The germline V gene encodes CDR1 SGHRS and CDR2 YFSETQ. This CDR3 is CASSLAGGNEQFF. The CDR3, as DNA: TGTGCCAGCAGCTTAGCAGGGGGCAATGAGCAGTTCTTC. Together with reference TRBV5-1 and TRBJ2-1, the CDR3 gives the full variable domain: KAGVTQTPRYLIKTRGQQVTLSCSPISGHRSVSWYQQTPGQGLQFLFEYFSETQRNKGNFPGRFSGRQFSNSRSEMNVSTLELGDSALYLCASSLAGGNEQFFGPGTRLTVL.

CDR3 DNA: TGCAGCGCCCCCTGGGGGGATCGGGGCTACACCTTC. Its protein is CSAPWGDRGYTF. This chain uses TRBV29-1 with TRBJ1-2, with D maybe TRBD1 (5 bases). Per germline, CDR1 SQVTM and CDR2 ANQGSEA. V was pared by 7 bases and J by 8 bases, with 17 bases between. The CDR3 is 12 residues long. Filled out from reference TRBV29-1 and TRBJ1-2, the complete variable domain reads SAVISQKPSRDICQRGTSLTIQCQVDSQVTMMFWYRQQPGQSLTLIATANQGSEATYESGFVIDKFPISRPNLTFSTLTVSNMSPEDSSIYLCSAPWGDRGYTFGSGTRLTVV.

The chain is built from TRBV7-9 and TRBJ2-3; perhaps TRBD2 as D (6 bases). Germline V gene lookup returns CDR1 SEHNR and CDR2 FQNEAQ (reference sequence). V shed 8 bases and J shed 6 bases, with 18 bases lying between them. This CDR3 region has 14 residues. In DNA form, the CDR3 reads TGTGCCAGCCTCACCCTGGGGGGACTCGATACGCAGTATTTT. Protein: CASLTLGGLDTQYF.

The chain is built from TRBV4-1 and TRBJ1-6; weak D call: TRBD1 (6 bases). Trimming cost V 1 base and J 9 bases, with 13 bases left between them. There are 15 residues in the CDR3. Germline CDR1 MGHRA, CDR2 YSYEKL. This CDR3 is CASSQANRESSPLHF. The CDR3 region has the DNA TGCGCCAGCAGCCAAGCCAACAGGGAGAGTTCACCCCTCCACTTT.

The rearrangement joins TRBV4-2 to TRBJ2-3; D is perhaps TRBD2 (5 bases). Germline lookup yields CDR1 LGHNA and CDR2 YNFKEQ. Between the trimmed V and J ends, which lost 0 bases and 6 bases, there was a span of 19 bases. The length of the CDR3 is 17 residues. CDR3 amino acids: CASSQDFDGEVVDTQYF. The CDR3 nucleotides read TGTGCCAGCAGCCAAGACTTCGACGGGGAAGTGGTGGATACGCAGTATTTT.

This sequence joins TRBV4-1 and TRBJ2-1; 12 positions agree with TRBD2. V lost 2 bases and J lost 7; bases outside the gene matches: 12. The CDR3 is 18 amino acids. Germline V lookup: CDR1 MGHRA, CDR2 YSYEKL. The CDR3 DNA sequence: TGCGCCAGCAGCCAAAGTGGCGCTAGCGGGGGGGCCCTAAATGAGCAGTTCTTC. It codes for CASSQSGASGGALNEQFF.

CDR3 coding DNA: TGTGCCACCAGCCCCCGTTGGATCGGGTACGAGCAGTACTTC. This sequence encodes CATSPRWIGYEQYF. The chain carries TRBV15 and TRBJ2-7, with D uncertain. The V end was cut by 5 bases, the J end by 4 bases, with 15 bases between. CDR3 length: 14 residues. From germline, CDR1 is LNHNV and CDR2 YYDKDF (reference sequence).

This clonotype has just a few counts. CDR3 sequence: CASSPGLAGVYEQYF. The DNA of the CDR3 is TGTGCCAGCAGCCCAGGACTAGCGGGGGTCTACGAGCAGTACTTC. This chain connects TRBV3-1 to TRBJ2-7, with TRBD2 matching 13 bases. J lost 3 bases, V lost 4 bases, and 3 bases had no gene match. CDR1 LGHDT and CDR2 YNNKEL come from the germline V gene (reference sequence). The CDR3 runs 15 residues.

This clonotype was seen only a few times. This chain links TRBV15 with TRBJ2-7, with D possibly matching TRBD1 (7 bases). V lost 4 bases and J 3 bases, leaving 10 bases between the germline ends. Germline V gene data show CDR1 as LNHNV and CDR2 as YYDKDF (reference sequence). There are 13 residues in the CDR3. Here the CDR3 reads CATSTGGYYEQYF. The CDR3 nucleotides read TGTGCCACCAGCACAGGGGGGTACTACGAGCAGTACTTC.

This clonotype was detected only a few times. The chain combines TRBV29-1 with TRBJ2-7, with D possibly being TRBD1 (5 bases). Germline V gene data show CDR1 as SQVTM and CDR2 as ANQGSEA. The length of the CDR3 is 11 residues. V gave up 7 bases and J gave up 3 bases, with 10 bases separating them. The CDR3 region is CSAGSLYEQYF. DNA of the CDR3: TGCAGCGCAGGGTCCCTCTACGAGCAGTACTTC.

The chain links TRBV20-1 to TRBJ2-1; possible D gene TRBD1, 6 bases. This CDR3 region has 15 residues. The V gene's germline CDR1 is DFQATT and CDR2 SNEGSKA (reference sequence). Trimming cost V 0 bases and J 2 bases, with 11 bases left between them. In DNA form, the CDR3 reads TGCAGTGCTAGAGATAACAGGGTAGCCTACAATGAGCAGTTCTTC. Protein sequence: CSARDNRVAYNEQFF.

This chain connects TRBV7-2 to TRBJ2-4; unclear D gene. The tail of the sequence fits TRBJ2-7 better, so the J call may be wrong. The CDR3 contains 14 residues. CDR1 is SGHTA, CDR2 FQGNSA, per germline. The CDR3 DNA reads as TGTGCCAGCAGCCCGTACCGCCAAGGCTACGAGCAGTACTTC. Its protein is CASSPYRQGYEQYF.

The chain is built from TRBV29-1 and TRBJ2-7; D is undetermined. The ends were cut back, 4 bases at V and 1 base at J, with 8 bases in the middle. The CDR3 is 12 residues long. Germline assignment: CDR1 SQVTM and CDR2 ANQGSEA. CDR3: CSVVVESYEQYF. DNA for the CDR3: TGCAGCGTTGTTGTGGAATCCTACGAGCAGTACTTC.

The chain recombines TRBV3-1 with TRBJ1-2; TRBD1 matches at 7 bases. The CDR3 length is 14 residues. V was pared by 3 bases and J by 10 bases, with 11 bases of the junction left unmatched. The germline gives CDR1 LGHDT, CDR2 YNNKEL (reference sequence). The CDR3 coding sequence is TGTGCCAGCAGCCAGCATCCGGGACAGACCTACTACACCTTC. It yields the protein CASSQHPGQTYYTF.

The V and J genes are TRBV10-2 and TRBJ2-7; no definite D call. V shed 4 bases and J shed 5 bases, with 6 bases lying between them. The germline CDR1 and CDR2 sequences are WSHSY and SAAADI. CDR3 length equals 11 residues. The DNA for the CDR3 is TGCGCCAGCAGTGGCCGTCACGAGCAGTACTTC. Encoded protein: CASSGRHEQYF.

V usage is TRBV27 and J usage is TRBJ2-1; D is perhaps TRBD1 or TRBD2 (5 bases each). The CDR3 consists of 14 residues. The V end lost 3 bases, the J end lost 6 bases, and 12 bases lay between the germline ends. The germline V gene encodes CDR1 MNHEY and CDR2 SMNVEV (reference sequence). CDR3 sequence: CASSLGVSGNEQFF. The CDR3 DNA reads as TGTGCCAGCAGTTTGGGGGTCTCTGGCAATGAGCAGTTCTTC.

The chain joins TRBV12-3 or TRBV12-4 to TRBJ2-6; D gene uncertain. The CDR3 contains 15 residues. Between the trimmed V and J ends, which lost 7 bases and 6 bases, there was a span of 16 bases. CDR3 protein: CASTSGPGAANVLTF. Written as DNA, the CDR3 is TGTGCCAGCACCTCCGGACCAGGTGCGGCCAACGTCCTGACTTTC.

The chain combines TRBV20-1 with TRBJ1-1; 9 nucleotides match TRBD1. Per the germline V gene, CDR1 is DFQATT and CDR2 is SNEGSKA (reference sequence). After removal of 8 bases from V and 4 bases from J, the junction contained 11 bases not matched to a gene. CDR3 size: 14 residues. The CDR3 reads CSLDAGQGGTEAFF. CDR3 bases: TGCAGTCTAGACGCGGGACAGGGAGGCACTGAAGCTTTCTTT.

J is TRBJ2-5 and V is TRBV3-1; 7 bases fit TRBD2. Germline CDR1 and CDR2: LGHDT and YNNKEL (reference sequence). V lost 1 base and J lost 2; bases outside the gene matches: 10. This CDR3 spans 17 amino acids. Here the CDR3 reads CASSQVGGGVSQETQYF. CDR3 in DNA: TGTGCCAGCAGCCAAGTCGGCGGGGGAGTGTCACAAGAGACCCAGTACTTC.

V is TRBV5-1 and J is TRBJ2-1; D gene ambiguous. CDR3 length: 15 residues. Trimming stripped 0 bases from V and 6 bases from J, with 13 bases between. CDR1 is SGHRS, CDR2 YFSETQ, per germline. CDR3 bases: TGCGCCAGCAGCTTGGCAGTGGGCGCTACCAATGAGCAGTTCTTC. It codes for CASSLAVGATNEQFF.

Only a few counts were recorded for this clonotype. The CDR3 nucleotides read TGTGCCCTATGGATGACAGGATCGGACACTGAAGCTTTCTTT. It is translated as CALWMTGSDTEAFF. J is TRBJ1-1 and V is TRBV27, with TRBD1 as a possible D gene (6 bases). V was trimmed by 11 bases and J by 3 bases, leaving 19 bases between them. Germline V lookup: CDR1 MNHEY, CDR2 SMNVEV (reference sequence). The CDR3 length is 14 residues.

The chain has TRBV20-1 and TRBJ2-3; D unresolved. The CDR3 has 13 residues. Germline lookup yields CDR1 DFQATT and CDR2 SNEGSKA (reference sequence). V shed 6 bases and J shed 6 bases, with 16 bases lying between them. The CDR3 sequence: CSALEIVRDTQYF. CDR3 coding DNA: TGCAGTGCCCTAGAGATAGTCCGGGATACGCAGTATTTT.

In DNA form, the CDR3 reads TGTGCCAGCAGCTCGTCGCAGCGCCTCTACGAGCAGTACTTC. Amino acid sequence: CASSSSQRLYEQYF. V and J are TRBV12-3 or TRBV12-4 and TRBJ2-7; no firm D call. This CDR3 has 14 amino acids. V gave up 6 bases and J gave up 3 bases, with 15 bases separating them.